The 18 T cell receptor beta chains in this list originate from one sample, sequenced in a study of OX40 agonist ivuxolimab in advanced cancers. Repertoires were generated with immunoSEQ multiplex PCR, while TCRdb's copy carries only in-frame clones and drops some. The repertoire consists of about 50,000 clones, with roughly nine tenths occurring once and the leading ten covering 5% to 7%. This material consisted of CD4+ or CD8+ T cells sorted from blood, taken in a trial of the OX40 agonist ivuxolimab. All receptors derive from an adult with an advanced solid tumor such as melanoma, head and neck, liver or kidney cancer.

This chain connects TRBV10-3 to TRBJ2-1; 12 bases agree with TRBD2. Losses at the gene ends were 0 bases for V and 6 bases for J; bases not matched to a gene: 6. Germline loops: CDR1 ENHRY, CDR2 SYGVKD. The CDR3 totals 17 residues. The CDR3 is CAISESLAGGPSNEQFF. The CDR3 nucleotides read TGTGCCATCAGTGAGTCTCTAGCGGGAGGGCCGAGCAATGAGCAGTTCTTC.

The chain combines TRBV29-1 with TRBJ2-7; TRBD2 is a possible D gene (6 bases). CDR1 is SQVTM, CDR2 ANQGSEA, per germline. V was trimmed by 4 bases and J by 4 bases, leaving 11 bases between them. The CDR3 length is 12 residues. In DNA, the CDR3 is TGCAGCGTTGGCGGGACGGGATACGAGCAGTACTTC. Translation gives CSVGGTGYEQYF.

CDR3 loop: CASCGTSGSYSYNEQFF. The CDR3 DNA follows: TGTGCCAGTTGCGGGACTAGCGGGTCCTACTCCTACAATGAGCAGTTCTTC. The genes are TRBV19 and TRBJ2-1; TRBD2 agrees at 12 bases. Unmatched junction bases numbered 8, after V lost 8 bases and J lost 0 bases. Per the germline V gene, CDR1 is LNHDA and CDR2 is SQIVND (reference sequence). The CDR3 spans 17 residues.

The chain couples TRBV4-1 to TRBJ2-7; weak D call: TRBD2 (5 bases). CDR3 length: 16 amino acids. Trimming stripped 0 bases from V and 4 bases from J, with 16 bases between. Germline CDR1 reads MGHRA; CDR2 reads YSYEKL. The CDR3 DNA follows: TGCGCCAGCAGCCAAGATCTCACTACCGGGGATTACGAGCAGTACTTC. Residues: CASSQDLTTGDYEQYF.

The V gene is TRBV27, the J gene TRBJ1-1; D is unresolved. The V gene lost 5 bases and the J gene lost 3 bases, with 10 bases spanning the gap. The CDR3 covers 13 residues. Per the germline V gene, CDR1 is MNHEY and CDR2 is SMNVEV (reference sequence). The CDR3 DNA reads TGTGCCAGCAGTCCTCAGATATACACTGAAGCTTTCTTT. Translated, it gives CASSPQIYTEAFF.

The gene calls are TRBV27 and TRBJ1-5; no definite D call. CDR3 length equals 15 residues. V was trimmed by 3 bases and J by 0 bases, leaving 9 bases between them. Germline-derived CDR1 and CDR2 are MNHEY and SMNVEV (reference sequence). The CDR3 DNA reads TGTGCCAGCAGTTTTCAGCCTTATAGCAATCAGCCCCAGCATTTT. Translation gives CASSFQPYSNQPQHF.

This chain connects TRBV6-1 to TRBJ2-7; the D gene is possibly TRBD2 (6 bases). The CDR3 spans 14 residues. From germline, CDR1 is MNHNS and CDR2 SASEGT. Trimming cost V 8 bases and J 1 base, with 15 bases left between them. The CDR3 DNA follows: TGTGCCAGCTCCCTCGGGGGTGGATCCTACGAGCAGTACGTC. Amino acid sequence: CASSLGGGSYEQYV.

V usage is TRBV4-1 and J usage is TRBJ2-4; 9 bases are a match to TRBD2. The CDR3 length is 15 residues. V was clipped by 7 bases and J by 5 bases; unmatched bases: 9. CDR1 MGHRA and CDR2 YSYEKL come from the germline V gene. CDR3 residues: CASTRGAGGENIQYF. The CDR3 DNA reads as TGCGCCAGCACCCGCGGTGCGGGGGGGGAAAACATTCAGTACTTC.

This clone came up a few times. The rearrangement uses TRBV27 and TRBJ2-1, with unresolved D. The CDR3 contains 13 residues. Deletions cut 5 bases from V and 6 bases from J, with 11 bases between. Germline CDR1 and CDR2: MNHEY and SMNVEV (reference sequence). Here the CDR3 DNA reads TGTGCCAGCAGTCCATCTCTGAGCAATGAGCAGTTCTTC. Its protein is CASSPSLSNEQFF.

J is TRBJ2-7 and V is TRBV4-1, with D perhaps matching TRBD1 or TRBD2 (6 bases each). The CDR3 is 15 residues long. Trimming removed 6 bases from V and 1 base from J, with 16 bases in between. The germline gives CDR1 MGHRA, CDR2 YSYEKL. Here the CDR3 DNA reads TGCGCCAGCAGTCTGCAGGGGAGCGGGTCCTACGAGCAGTACGTC. It is translated as CASSLQGSGSYEQYV.

V gene TRBV29-1 combines with J gene TRBJ1-2; D is possibly TRBD1 (5 bases). CDR1 and CDR2 from the germline V gene are SQVTM and ANQGSEA. This CDR3 contains 15 residues. The V and J ends lost 3 bases and 4 bases respectively, with 18 bases between them. The CDR3, as DNA: TGCAGCGTTGAGCCAGGGCTTGTATCATCCTATGGCTACACCTTC. It codes for CSVEPGLVSSYGYTF.

The CDR3 DNA follows: TGTGCCAGCACCGGGGGGGGGAACACTGAAGCTTTCTTT. Amino acids: CASTGGGNTEAFF. J is TRBJ1-1 and V is TRBV5-4; possible D gene TRBD1, 5 bases. V lost 6 bases, J lost 1 base, and 10 bases lay in between. The CDR3 runs 13 residues. Germline lookup yields CDR1 SGHNT and CDR2 YYREEE (reference sequence).

This rearrangement joins TRBV19 to TRBJ2-1, with no clear D. Trimming left V 5 bases short and J 7 bases short, with 9 bases between. CDR1 is LNHDA, CDR2 SQIVND, per germline (reference sequence). The CDR3 has 12 residues. CDR3 nucleotide sequence: TGTGCCAGTAGTCCCCGTTCGAATGAGCAGTTCTTC. Protein sequence: CASSPRSNEQFF. Full variable domain (missing parts from reference TRBV19 and TRBJ2-1): DGGITQSPKYLFRKEGQNVTLSCEQNLNHDAMYWYRQDPGQGLRLIYYSQIVNDFQKGDIAEGYSVSREKKESFPLTVTSAQKNPTAFYLCASSPRSNEQFFGPGTRLTVL.

The rearrangement links TRBV2 to TRBJ2-5; D tentatively fits TRBD1 or TRBD2 (5 bases each). CDR1 and CDR2 (germline): SNHLY, FYNNEI. There are 13 residues in the CDR3. Trimming stripped 6 bases from V and 4 bases from J, with 12 bases between. Written as DNA, the CDR3 is TGTGCCAGCAGCCCGGGACCTGCAGAGACCCAGTACTTC. Its protein is CASSPGPAETQYF.

The chain links TRBV27 to TRBJ2-4; weak D call: TRBD1 (6 bases). The CDR3 spans 13 residues. V lost 4 bases to trimming and J lost 4 bases, with 8 bases between them. The germline CDR1 and CDR2 sequences are MNHEY and SMNVEV (reference sequence). In DNA form, the CDR3 reads TGTGCCAGCAGTTATACAGGGAAAAACATTCAGTACTTC. Translated, it gives CASSYTGKNIQYF.

The chain combines TRBV7-9 with TRBJ1-1; no definite D call. The CDR3 is 13 amino acids. Germline loops: CDR1 SEHNR, CDR2 FQNEAQ (reference sequence). The V end was cut by 1 base, the J end by 3 bases, with 6 bases between. The CDR3 region is CASSLVGHTEAFF. The CDR3 DNA reads as TGTGCCAGCAGCTTAGTTGGCCACACTGAAGCTTTCTTT.

This chain joins TRBV7-9 and TRBJ1-1, with D perhaps matching TRBD1 (5 bases). Deletions cut 0 bases from V and 1 base from J, with 15 bases between. Germline values: CDR1 SEHNR, CDR2 FQNEAQ (reference sequence). The CDR3 length is 17 residues. Here the CDR3 DNA reads TGTGCCAGCAGCTTAGCAGGGACGATTAGACCGAACACTGAAGCTTTCTTT. Its translation is CASSLAGTIRPNTEAFF.

Here the CDR3 DNA reads TGCGCCAGCAGTGAGTCTCCGACATATTTGAACACCGGGGAGCTGTTTTTT. It translates to CASSESPTYLNTGELFF. This chain links TRBV10-1 with TRBJ2-2; D gene ambiguous. CDR1 and CDR2 (germline): WNHNN, SYGVQD (reference sequence). The CDR3 runs to 17 residues. V was pared by 0 bases and J by 1 base, with 12 bases between.